Below, 20 T cell receptor beta chains from the same sample are listed, as sequenced in a study of regulatory T cells in long-lasting Graves disease. Through Arm-PCR of CDR3 regions and iRepertoire HTBI primers, TCR beta libraries were built. TCRdb recomputed calls from the multiplex PCR reads with MiXCR, one row per CDR3 protein. Of approximately 270,000 distinct CDR3 sequences in the sample, around 19% were seen once. Time point described: newly diagnosed GD, antithyroid drugs for less than 3 months. PBMCs were the source of the RNA used for TCR sequencing. These records were also assigned to another study, of T cells in Graves' hyperthyroidism and ophthalmopathy.

This sample comprised peripheral blood mononuclear cells (PBMCs), obtained at new diagnosis, from a patient treated with antithyroid drugs. Receptors were obtained from a woman in her 30s with Graves disease.

This clonotype showed up many times. This chain links TRBV5-1 with TRBJ1-1; D not certain. The germline gives CDR1 SGHRS, CDR2 YFSETQ. The CDR3 spans 12 residues. Trimming removed 1 base from V and 5 bases from J, with 6 bases in between. The CDR3 DNA follows: TGCGCCAGCAGCTTGCCTGGAACTGAAGCTTTCTTT. Protein product: CASSLPGTEAFF.

This clonotype was counted ten times or more. The chain recombines TRBV11-2 with TRBJ2-7; 8 bases match TRBD2. Germline CDR1 reads SGHAT; CDR2 reads FQNNGV. This CDR3 has 14 residues. With 2 bases clipped from V and 1 base from J, the junction kept 1 base outside the gene matches. CDR3 coding DNA: TGTGCCAGCAGCTTATTAGCGGGGTCCTACGAGCAGTACTTC. Translation: CASSLLAGSYEQYF.

This clonotype was picked up a small number of times. This chain uses TRBV11-1 with TRBJ2-1, with 9 bases aligning to TRBD2. This CDR3 has 15 amino acids. V lost 1 base, J lost 12 bases, and 10 bases stayed unmatched. CDR1 and CDR2 (germline): SGHAT, FQDESV (reference sequence). CDR3 amino acids: CASSLEYSAGGPQFF. The CDR3 DNA is TGTGCCAGCAGCTTAGAGTATTCGGCGGGGGGGCCGCAGTTCTTC.

In its sample, this clonotype was seen many times. The rearrangement joins TRBV20-1 to TRBJ1-1; D gene uncertain. The length of the CDR3 is 13 residues. With 2 bases removed from V and 1 base from J, the gap between germline ends came to 8 bases. Germline lookup yields CDR1 DFQATT and CDR2 SNEGSKA (reference sequence). This chain's CDR3 is CSARTGRNTEAFF. CDR3 nucleotides: TGCAGTGCTAGAACCGGACGGAACACTGAAGCTTTCTTT.

This clonotype was detected many times. The chain uses TRBV19 and TRBJ1-1; no reliable D call. The V end was cut by 4 bases, the J end by 4 bases, with 13 bases between. The CDR3 contains 14 residues. Germline V lookup: CDR1 LNHDA, CDR2 SQIVND (reference sequence). The CDR3: CASSTSTLGTEAFF. CDR3 DNA sequence: TGTGCCAGTAGTACCTCGACTCTGGGCACTGAAGCTTTCTTT.

This clonotype was picked up many times. V is TRBV5-4 and J is TRBJ2-6; the D is unclear. The CDR3 has 14 amino acids. From germline, CDR1 is SGHNT and CDR2 YYREEE (reference sequence). Trimming removed 4 bases at V and 0 bases at J, with 5 bases between. CDR3 sequence (DNA): TGTGCCAGCAGCGGGCCCTCTGGGGCCAACGTCCTGACTTTC. Translation: CASSGPSGANVLTF.

In this sample, this clonotype turned up many times. The chain couples TRBV2 to TRBJ2-7; D is uncertain. Per germline, CDR1 SNHLY and CDR2 FYNNEI. V was pared by 5 bases and J by 2 bases, with 10 bases between. The CDR3 sequence is 13 residues long. The CDR3 reads CASSPSVAYEQYF. The CDR3 DNA follows: TGTGCCAGCAGTCCCTCGGTAGCCTACGAGCAGTACTTC.

This clonotype has ten or more counts. V and J are TRBV12-3 or TRBV12-4 and TRBJ1-5; perhaps TRBD1 as D (5 bases). Between the trimmed V and J ends, which lost 4 bases and 4 bases, there was a span of 11 bases. This CDR3 has 14 residues. CDR3 sequence reads: CASSSGRRNQPQHF. CDR3 in DNA: TGTGCCAGCAGTTCGGGACGGCGAAATCAGCCCCAGCATTTT.

This clonotype was counted ten times or more. This CDR3 is CSARALNYGYTF. The CDR3 coding sequence is TGCAGTGCTAGGGCCCTTAACTATGGCTACACCTTC. The V gene is TRBV20-1, the J gene TRBJ1-2, with unresolved D. Germline loops: CDR1 DFQATT, CDR2 SNEGSKA (reference sequence). This CDR3 is 12 amino acids long. V dropped 3 bases and J dropped 1 base, with 6 bases sitting between them.

This clonotype has at least ten counts. The rearrangement joins TRBV3-1 to TRBJ1-3; D remains unclear. In germline, CDR1 is LGHDT, CDR2 YNNKEL (reference sequence). The CDR3 has 12 amino acids. The V and J ends lost 3 bases and 2 bases respectively, with 2 bases between them. The CDR3 DNA follows: TGTGCCAGCAGCCAGACTGGAAACACCATATATTTT. It translates to CASSQTGNTIYF.

This clonotype was detected ten times or more. The V call is TRBV4-1, the J call TRBJ1-6, with D maybe TRBD1 (6 bases). The germline V gene has CDR1 MGHRA and CDR2 YSYEKL. V gave up 1 base and J gave up 5 bases, with 9 bases separating them. This CDR3 contains 15 residues. The CDR3 is CASSQVPGDNSPLHF. CDR3 coding DNA: TGCGCCAGCAGCCAAGTACCAGGGGATAATTCACCCCTCCACTTT.

As regards this clonotype: This may be a read error: a much more frequent sequence differs by one nucleotide. The chain employs TRBV6-2 or TRBV6-3 and TRBJ1-2; 8 bases match TRBD1. The CDR3 has 15 amino acids. Germline CDR1 and CDR2: MNHEY and SVGEGT. The chain's CDR3 is CAGSEGLSTGGGYTF. The CDR3 nucleotides read TGTGCCGGCAGTGAAGGACTAAGTACAGGGGGTGGCTACACCTTC.

This clonotype was seen repeatedly, ten times or more. This sequence joins TRBV7-2 and TRBJ2-7, with D tentatively TRBD1 (6 bases). The CDR3 spans 13 residues. Trimming pared 1 base from V and 4 bases from J, leaving 8 bases between. Germline V CDR1 and CDR2: SGHTA, FQGNSA. DNA of the CDR3: TGTGCCAGCAGCTTAGACAGGGTATACGAGCAGTACTTC. Translation: CASSLDRVYEQYF.

This clonotype was recorded at least ten times. The chain links TRBV18 to TRBJ2-5; D gene unclear. Germline lookup yields CDR1 KGHSH and CDR2 LQKENI. The V gene lost 0 bases and the J gene lost 2 bases, with 4 bases spanning the gap. The CDR3 loop spans 13 amino acids. The CDR3 loop is CASSPPGQETQYF. The DNA for the CDR3 is TGTGCCAGCTCACCACCAGGACAAGAGACCCAGTACTTC.

This clonotype was counted ten times or more. The chain uses TRBV4-1 and TRBJ2-3, with TRBD1 matching over 11 bases. In germline, CDR1 is MGHRA, CDR2 YSYEKL. The CDR3 covers 17 residues. V gave up 1 base and J gave up 5 bases; unmatched junction bases: 8. CDR3 region: CASSQVGRGTGGDTQYF. Written as DNA, the CDR3 is TGCGCCAGCAGCCAAGTCGGACGTGGGACAGGGGGAGATACGCAGTATTTT.

This clonotype was picked up many times. The chain combines TRBV11-2 with TRBJ2-1, with 9 nucleotides matching TRBD2. The CDR3 spans 14 residues. In germline, CDR1 is SGHAT, CDR2 FQNNGV. After removal of 6 bases from V and 4 bases from J, the junction contained 4 bases not matched to a gene. The CDR3 loop is CASRRTSAYNEQFF. DNA of the CDR3: TGTGCCAGCAGACGGACTAGCGCGTACAATGAGCAGTTCTTC.

This clonotype was seen more than once but under ten times. A much bigger clone sits one base away, suggesting this may be a read error. The V gene is TRBV27, the J gene TRBJ2-2; D is perhaps TRBD2 (5 bases). The germline gives CDR1 MNHEY, CDR2 SMNVEV (reference sequence). CDR3 size: 12 residues. The CDR3 reads CASSSYTGELVF. Written as DNA, the CDR3 is TGTGCCAGCAGTTCTTACACCGGGGAGCTGGTTTTT.

The table lists this clonotype with many counts. This sequence joins TRBV14 and TRBJ2-5, with a weak D call TRBD1 (6 bases). This CDR3 spans 15 amino acids. Trimming took off 5 bases at V and 1 base at J, with 14 bases between the two ends. Germline CDR1 SGHDN, CDR2 FVKESK. CDR3 in DNA: TGTGCCAGCAGCTTACAGGGTAGGATCCAAGAGACCCAGTACTTC. Translation gives CASSLQGRIQETQYF.

The table lists this clonotype with many counts. The chain has TRBV28 and TRBJ1-5; D call uncertain. This CDR3 comprises 16 residues. Trimming left V 0 bases short and J 1 base short, with 10 bases between. The germline CDR1 and CDR2 sequences are MDHEN and SYDVKM. The DNA for the CDR3 is TGTGCCAGCAGTTTATGGGTTGGGGTCAGCAATCAGCCCCAGCATTTT. Translating gives CASSLWVGVSNQPQHF.

At least ten counts were recorded for this clonotype. J is TRBJ2-7 and V is TRBV5-1; TRBD2 is a possible D gene (6 bases). The CDR3 runs 16 residues. V gave up 0 bases and J gave up 0 bases, with 13 bases separating them. CDR1 is SGHRS and CDR2 is YFSETQ in the germline V gene. DNA for the CDR3: TGCGCCAGCAGCTTGGGAGGGACTGCAAGCTCCTACGAGCAGTACTTC. It encodes CASSLGGTASSYEQYF. Full variable domain (remainder filled in from reference TRBV5-1 and TRBJ2-7): KAGVTQTPRYLIKTRGQQVTLSCSPISGHRSVSWYQQTPGQGLQFLFEYFSETQRNKGNFPGRFSGRQFSNSRSEMNVSTLELGDSALYLCASSLGGTASSYEQYFGPGTRLTVT.